This T cell receptor beta chain was retrieved from a study of cytomegalovirus exposure and HLA in healthy donors. Of note for this clone: Its antigen is not identified.

This CDR3 has 16 amino acids. Germline V gives CDR1 SEHNR, CDR2 FQNEAQ (reference sequence). Trimming removed 5 bases from V and 1 base from J, with 14 bases in between. General study results and limits: Within the data, a cluster of highly shared sequence variants was likely a sequencing artifact. While the bulk of TCR sequences proved rare, some public TCRs turned up in many donors.

Both 60 Vbeta primers and 13 Jbeta primers went into the PCR. The table came from immunoSEQ multiplex PCR; TCRdb's copy has only in-frame clones and leaves some out. The sample has 50,000 to 75,000 clones, roughly four fifths seen once. Sequences were obtained from PBMCs. The chain is built from TRBV7-9 and TRBJ2-2, with D perhaps TRBD2 (5 bases). The source is a human donor in good health. CDR3 DNA sequence: TGTGCCAGCAGCCCACCTGGACTTGTGAACACCGGGGAGCTGTTTTTT. Encoded protein: CASSPPGLVNTGELFF.